This is a list of T cell receptor beta chains from one sample in a study of metastatic and nonmetastatic thyroid tumors. Using MiXCR, TCRdb reanalyzed the PCR reads. This sample yields roughly 5,000 clones, of which more than 35% are seen a single time; roughly 15% belongs to the top ten. The specimen sequenced was tumor tissue. The receptors come from a male donor with papillary thyroid cancer or a benign thyroid nodule (not recorded which). Some clones in this sample may be carry-over from other donors' samples. Each CDR3 is given with its conserved first and last residue. A D gene is named only where the DNA matches it firmly. Clone size is given for some rows only: seen once, a few or many times, or a class if the clone is expanded.

-	TRBJ2-3	TRBV7-2	-	TGTGCCAGCAGCTTAGTTGCTACCACAGATACGCAGTATTTT	CASSLVATTDTQYF
-	TRBJ1-5	TRBV27	-	TGTGCCTCCCGGAGTGACGGGTATCAGCCCCAGCATTTT	CASRSDGYQPQHF
-	TRBJ1-5	TRBV28	-	TGTGCCAGCAGTTACCTGTGGGGGGACACGGGTCAGCCCCAGCATTTT	CASSYLWGDTGQPQHF
large	TRBJ1-2	TRBV20-1	-	TGCAGTGCTGGACCCAGACACTACCCACTCGGCTACACCTTC	CSAGPRHYPLGYTF
few	TRBJ1-2	TRBV7-9	TRBD1	TGTGCCAGCAGCCCTGACAGGGGCCCTTACACCTTC	CASSPDRGPYTF
few	TRBJ2-7	TRBV28	-	TGTGCCAGCAGTTTTCCAGCGGGTACCCCCTCGAATGGCTACGAGCAGTACTTC	CASSFPAGTPSNGYEQYF
few	TRBJ2-2	TRBV9	TRBD1	TGTGCCAGCAGGGCCGACAGGGTCACCGGGGAGCTGTTTTTT	CASRADRVTGELFF
many	TRBJ1-1	TRBV18	-	TGTGCCAGCTCACCGCTATTGGGGAGGGCGGACACTGAAGCTTTCTTT	CASSPLLGRADTEAFF
few	TRBJ2-7	TRBV24-1	-	TGTGCCACCAGTGATGCGGGTTTAGACGAGCAGTACTTC	CATSDAGLDEQYF
-	TRBJ1-2	TRBV3-1	-	TGTGCCAGCAGCCTCCACGGGAATCCTGGCGGCTACACCTTC	CASSLHGNPGGYTF
-	TRBJ2-1	TRBV19	-	TGTGCCAGTAGGGGCGGGTCCTACAATGAGCAGTTCTTC	CASRGGSYNEQFF
medium-sized	TRBJ2-3	TRBV4-2	TRBD2	TGTGCCAGCAGCCAGAGGACTAGCGGTTCCACAGATACGCAGTATTTT	CASSQRTSGSTDTQYF
-	TRBJ1-1	TRBV5-1	-	TGCGCCAGCACCTCGGAGTCGAACACTGAAGCTTTCTTT	CASTSESNTEAFF
-	TRBJ2-7	TRBV10-2	-	TGCGCCAGCATGATCTCTAGGGGTAGCTACGAGCAGTACTTC	CASMISRGSYEQYF
-	TRBJ1-1	TRBV20-1	-	TGCAGTGCTAGAACAGGGAAGACTGAAGCTTTCTTT	CSARTGKTEAFF
-	TRBJ2-3	TRBV11-2	-	TGTGCCAGCAGCTTAGACCGCCTTGGGCTAGTAGGGGATACGCAGTATTTT	CASSLDRLGLVGDTQYF
large	TRBJ2-3	TRBV20-1	TRBD2	TGCAGTGCTCCAACCGCGGGGGATCTAACAGATACGCAGTATTTT	CSAPTAGDLTDTQYF
medium-sized	TRBJ1-5	TRBV6-5	-	TGTGCCAGCAGTTACTCGACCGTAGGCCAGCCCCAGCATTTT	CASSYSTVGQPQHF
-	TRBJ2-5	TRBV20-1	TRBD2	TGCAGTGCGTTGGGACTAGCGGACACCCAAGAGACCCAGTACTTC	CSALGLADTQETQYF
-	TRBJ2-1	TRBV2	-	TGTGCCAGCAGTCAGGTCGATGAGCAGTTCTTC	CASSQVDEQFF
few	TRBJ1-5	TRBV7-4	TRBD1	TGTGCCAGCAGCTTAGAACAGGGGATTAGTCTGCCCCAGCATTTT	CASSLEQGISLPQHF
-	TRBJ2-1	TRBV5-5	-	TGTGCCAGCAGCTTGGAGGGGAATGTGGGAAATGAGCAGTTCTTC	CASSLEGNVGNEQFF
few	TRBJ2-7	TRBV28	TRBD1	TGTGCCAGCAGTAGGATTGGACAGGTCTACGAGCAGTACTTC	CASSRIGQVYEQYF
-	TRBJ2-2	TRBV3-1	-	TGTGCCAGCAGCCAAGCGGCGGAAGGGGAGCTGTTTTTT	CASSQAAEGELFF
few	TRBJ1-6	TRBV6-5	-	TGTGCCAGCAGTGACTCCGCGCGCGTTTATAATTCACCCCTCCACTTT	CASSDSARVYNSPLHF
few	TRBJ1-2	TRBV7-8	-	TGTGCCAGCAGCTTACGACAGGCGGGCTACACCTTC	CASSLRQAGYTF
few	TRBJ1-2	TRBV12-3/TRBV12-4	TRBD1	TGTGCCAGCAGTCAACAGGGGTGGAATGGCTACACCTTC	CASSQQGWNGYTF
-	TRBJ1-1	TRBV3-1	-	TGTGCCAGCAGCCGTTCTCAGTATGAAGCTTTCTTT	CASSRSQYEAFF
medium-sized	TRBJ2-1	TRBV7-3	TRBD1	TGTGCCAGCAGCCCCCGGACAGGGTCCTACAATGAGCAGTTCTTC	CASSPRTGSYNEQFF
-	TRBJ2-3	TRBV6-2/TRBV6-3	-	TGTGCCAGCAGAGCCTGGGGTATCACAGATACGCAGTATTTT	CASRAWGITDTQYF
-	TRBJ2-2	TRBV11-2	-	TGTGCCAGCATCCCAGGGGGGCGAGAGAACACCGGGGAGCTGTTTTTT	CASIPGGRENTGELFF
-	TRBJ2-4	TRBV5-1	-	TGCGCCAGCAGCCCCGGGTGGGCAGACGCCAAAAACATTCAGTACTTC	CASSPGWADAKNIQYF
few	TRBJ1-5	TRBV29-1	-	TGCAGCGTTGCACAGGGCGATCAGCCCCAGCATTTT	CSVAQGDQPQHF
few	TRBJ2-7	TRBV28	TRBD2	TGTGCCAGCAGTTTTCGCGGGCTAGCGGGCTCCTACGAGCAGTACTTC	CASSFRGLAGSYEQYF
large	TRBJ1-5	TRBV20-1	TRBD1	TGCAGTGCTAGAGATCCGACAGGGGACCGCAATCAGCCCCAGCATTTT	CSARDPTGDRNQPQHF
few	TRBJ2-7	TRBV28	TRBD2	TGTGCCAGCGGCGGGAGCCACCTTTGGGAGCAGTACTTC	CASGGSHLWEQYF
-	TRBJ1-1	TRBV28	-	TGTGCCAGCAGCCCAACAGGGAACACTGAAGCTTTCTTT	CASSPTGNTEAFF
-	TRBJ2-7	TRBV20-1	TRBD2	TGCAGTGCTAGGAAACTAGCGGGCACCTACGAGCAGTACTTC	CSARKLAGTYEQYF
-	TRBJ2-3	TRBV14	-	TGTGCCAGCAGCCAAGGATATAGACCAGATACGCAGTATTTT	CASSQGYRPDTQYF
-	TRBJ2-7	TRBV4-1	TRBD1	TGCGCCAGCAGCCGAGGCATGGGACAGGGGGAGACCTACGAGCAGTACTTC	CASSRGMGQGETYEQYF
many	TRBJ2-3	TRBV20-1	-	TGCAGTACTGGGTCATTGGAGCAGTATTTT	CSTGSLEQYF
-	TRBJ1-2	TRBV10-3	-	TGTGCCATCACCCCGGGCAGTCTCGAGAGTGTATATGGCTACACCTTC	CAITPGSLESVYGYTF
-	TRBJ1-6	TRBV20-1	-	TGCAGTGCGGTGGGCAGGGCAAACTCACCCCTCCACTTT	CSAVGRANSPLHF
once	TRBJ1-2	TRBV20-1	-	TGCAGTGCTAGAGGGCACAAGGCCCTCTATGGCTACACCTTC	CSARGHKALYGYTF
-	TRBJ2-7	TRBV29-1	-	TGCAGCGTCCAACTAGCCGATACCTACGAGCAGTACTTC	CSVQLADTYEQYF
-	TRBJ1-5	TRBV6-1	-	TGTGCCAGCAGTACCGGGCGCGGTTATAGCAATCAGCCCCAGCATTTT	CASSTGRGYSNQPQHF
-	TRBJ2-1	TRBV10-2	TRBD2	TGCGCCAGCACCGGGACTAGCGGGAGGAATGAGCAGTTCTTC	CASTGTSGRNEQFF
-	TRBJ2-2	TRBV20-1	TRBD1	TGCAGTGCTAGAGATGCTCAGGGGGCGCAGAACGGGGAGCTGTTTTTT	CSARDAQGAQNGELFF
medium-sized	TRBJ2-1	TRBV28	-	TGTGCCAGCAACCAGGGTTACTACAATGAGCAGTTCTTC	CASNQGYYNEQFF
medium-sized	TRBJ2-3	TRBV6-1	TRBD2	TGTGCCAGCACCGAGAGGGGCGGGGGGTACACAGATACGCAGTATTTT	CASTERGGGYTDTQYF
-	TRBJ2-7	TRBV20-1	TRBD1	TGCAGTGCTAGAGATCCGGACAGGGGGCTGTTCGAGCAGTACTTC	CSARDPDRGLFEQYF